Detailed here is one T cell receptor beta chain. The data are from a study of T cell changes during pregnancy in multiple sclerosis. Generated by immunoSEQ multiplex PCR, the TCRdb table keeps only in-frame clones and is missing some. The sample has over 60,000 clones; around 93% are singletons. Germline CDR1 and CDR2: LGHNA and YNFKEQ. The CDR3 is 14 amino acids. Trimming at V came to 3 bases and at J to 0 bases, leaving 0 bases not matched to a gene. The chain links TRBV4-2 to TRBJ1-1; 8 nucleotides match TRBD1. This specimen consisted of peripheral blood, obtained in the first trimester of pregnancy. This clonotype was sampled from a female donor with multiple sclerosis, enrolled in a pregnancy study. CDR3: CASSQDRVNTEAFF. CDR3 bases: TGTGCCAGCAGCCAGGACAGGGTGAACACTGAAGCTTTCTTT.